The 24 T cell receptor beta chains given below trace back to one sample, sequenced in a study of blood T cell repertoires in COVID-19. TCRdb keeps only in-frame clones here, not all; method: immunoSEQ multiplex PCR. The repertoire holds more than 250,000 clones, with 85% to 90% as singletons. Specimen: peripheral blood. All receptors come from a woman aged 45-65 years with COVID-19, enrolled during active disease.

J is TRBJ1-2 and V is TRBV29-1; maybe TRBD1 (6 bases). V lost 6 bases and J 2 bases, leaving 10 bases between the germline ends. Germline CDR1 SQVTM, CDR2 ANQGSEA. The CDR3 spans 12 residues. CDR3 sequence (DNA): TGCAGCGTAATGGACAGAAACTATGGCTACACCTTC. It codes for CSVMDRNYGYTF.

The chain has TRBV13 and TRBJ2-3, with a possible D match to TRBD2 (6 bases). Trimming shortened V by 3 bases and J by 5 bases, and 24 bases separated the two germline ends. This CDR3 has 18 residues. The germline CDR1 and CDR2 sequences are PRHDT and FYEKMQ (reference sequence). Here the CDR3 DNA reads TGTGCCAGCAGCTTGCGTCGGAGTGACGGGAGTCCGGTAGATACGCAGTATTTT. It yields the protein CASSLRRSDGSPVDTQYF.

This chain joins TRBV27 and TRBJ2-7; 8 bases align to TRBD2. CDR3 length: 14 residues. In germline, CDR1 is MNHEY, CDR2 SMNVEV (reference sequence). V lost 4 bases, J lost 2 bases, and 4 bases stayed unmatched. CDR3: CASSYSGTAYEQYF. In DNA, the CDR3 is TGTGCCAGCAGTTATAGCGGGACTGCCTACGAGCAGTACTTC.

The chain joins TRBV6-5 to TRBJ1-2; perhaps TRBD1 as D (6 bases). This CDR3 comprises 13 residues. Germline CDR1 reads MNHEY; CDR2 reads SVGAGI. Between the trimmed V and J ends, which lost 5 bases and 8 bases, there was a span of 15 bases. CDR3 protein: CASSQTGSSGYTF. DNA of the CDR3: TGTGCCAGCAGTCAGACAGGATCGTCAGGCTACACCTTC.

In this sample, this clone turned up once. V and J are TRBV18 and TRBJ1-5; tentative D call: TRBD1 (5 bases). The germline V gene encodes CDR1 KGHSH and CDR2 LQKENI. Trimming took 2 bases from V and 4 from J, leaving 9 bases between them. This CDR3 is built from 14 residues. The CDR3 reads CASSPSTENQPQHF. For the CDR3, the DNA is TGTGCCAGCTCACCATCGACAGAAAATCAGCCCCAGCATTTT.

The chain couples TRBV23-1 to TRBJ1-6; D gene unclear. TRBV23-1 is designated an ORF whose function remains uncertain. The CDR3 covers 15 residues. The V end was cut by 2 bases, the J end by 5 bases, with 10 bases between. CDR3: CASSQKRRHNSPLHF. In nucleotides, the CDR3 is TGCGCCAGCAGTCAAAAGCGCCGGCATAATTCACCCCTCCACTTT.

This chain joins TRBV19 and TRBJ2-7; D perhaps matches TRBD1 (6 bases). Germline V lookup: CDR1 LNHDA, CDR2 SQIVND (reference sequence). Trimming took 8 bases from V and 4 from J, leaving 12 bases between them. This CDR3 contains 12 residues. The CDR3 protein is CASSRGSYEQYF. CDR3 nucleotide sequence: TGTGCCAGTTCCAGGGGATCTTACGAGCAGTACTTC.

Details on this clone: One end of the junction is discordant with germline, which a read error may explain. The chain links TRBV5-1 to TRBJ1-1; D gene uncertain. Germline V gene lookup returns CDR1 SGHRS and CDR2 YFSETQ. This CDR3 is 14 amino acids long. In DNA, the CDR3 is TGCGCCAGCAGATTGGTGATAGCGAACACTGAAGCTTTCTTT. Its protein is CASRLVIANTEAFF.

This chain links TRBV15 with TRBJ2-7, with TRBD2 as a possible D gene (6 bases). This CDR3 is built from 15 residues. V was shortened by 1 base and J by 3 bases, with 13 bases between the two germline ends. In germline, CDR1 is LNHNV, CDR2 YYDKDF (reference sequence). The CDR3 region is CATSRAAGFRYEQYF. The CDR3 DNA reads TGTGCCACCAGCAGAGCCGCGGGATTTCGCTACGAGCAGTACTTC.

The V gene is TRBV9, the J gene TRBJ2-1; 11 nucleotides agree with TRBD2. V lost 2 bases to trimming and J lost 3 bases; unmatched junction nucleotides: 4. The germline gives CDR1 SGDLS, CDR2 YYNGEE. This CDR3 comprises 16 residues. CDR3 DNA sequence: TGTGCCAGCAGCGTTGCCGGGACTAGCGGCTACAATGAGCAGTTCTTC. Residues: CASSVAGTSGYNEQFF. The full variable domain, its missing parts supplied by reference TRBV9 and TRBJ2-1, is DSGVTQTPKHLITATGQRVTLRCSPRSGDLSVYWYQQSLDQGLQFLIQYYNGEERAKGNILERFSAQQFPDLHSELNLSSLELGDSALYFCASSVAGTSGYNEQFFGPGTRLTVL.

This chain joins TRBV12-3 or TRBV12-4 and TRBJ1-1; no firm D call. V was cut by 6 bases and J by 6 bases, with 8 bases left in between. CDR3 length equals 11 residues. CDR3 nucleotides: TGTGCCAGCAGCCGTGAGGCTGAAGCTTTCTTT. This encodes CASSREAEAFF.

The J gene is TRBJ2-1, the V gene TRBV27; 9 positions match TRBD2. The V and J ends lost 3 bases and 8 bases, in that order; junction bases with no gene match: 8. This CDR3 has 15 amino acids. Germline V CDR1 and CDR2: MNHEY, SMNVEV (reference sequence). CDR3 region: CASSFRGRAAYEQFF. The CDR3 DNA reads TGTGCCAGCAGTTTCCGCGGGAGGGCCGCATATGAGCAGTTCTTC.

The rearrangement links TRBV7-2 to TRBJ1-6, with 8 bases aligning to TRBD1. The CDR3 runs 13 residues. From germline, CDR1 is SGHTA and CDR2 FQGNSA. The V gene end was trimmed by 6 bases and the J gene end by 7 bases; junction bases not matched to a gene: 2. The CDR3 nucleotides read TGTGCCAGCAGACAGGGGGGAAATTCACCCCTCCACTTT. This codes for CASRQGGNSPLHF. The full variable domain, completed using reference TRBV7-2 and TRBJ1-6, is GAGVSQSPSNKVTEKGKDVELRCDPISGHTALYWYRQSLGQGLEFLIYFQGNSAPDKSGLPSDRFSAERTGGSVSTLTIQRTQQEDSAVYLCASRQGGNSPLHFGNGTRLTVT.

This rearrangement joins TRBV13 to TRBJ1-2; D uncertain. CDR3 length equals 12 residues. Germline CDR1 PRHDT, CDR2 FYEKMQ (reference sequence). V lost 5 bases, J lost 8 bases, and 12 bases lay in between. DNA for the CDR3: TGTGCCAGCAGCCAACCGAATCGGGGCTACACCTTC. It specifies CASSQPNRGYTF.

V is TRBV2 and J is TRBJ1-6; a possible D gene is TRBD1 (5 bases). CDR1 is SNHLY and CDR2 is FYNNEI in the germline V gene. The CDR3 length is 16 residues. Trimming removed 1 base at V and 10 bases at J, with 17 bases between. The CDR3, as DNA: TGTGCCAGCAGTGAAGATTTCCTGGGGGGAAACTCACCCCTCCACTTT. Amino acids: CASSEDFLGGNSPLHF.

The rearrangement links TRBV5-5 to TRBJ2-7; the match to TRBD2 covers 14 bases. The V segment lost 4 bases and the J segment 3 bases; nucleotides outside the gene matches: 3. This CDR3 has 15 amino acids. Germline loops: CDR1 SGHKS, CDR2 YYEKEE (reference sequence). The CDR3 region is CASSLGLAGDYEQYF. The CDR3 coding sequence is TGTGCCAGCAGCCTGGGACTAGCGGGGGACTACGAGCAGTACTTC.

V gene TRBV19 combines with J gene TRBJ1-5; 7 nucleotides agree with TRBD1. Germline lookup yields CDR1 LNHDA and CDR2 SQIVND (reference sequence). The CDR3 totals 15 residues. The junction had 2 bases not matched to a gene; V was cut back by 3 bases and J by 0 bases. CDR3: CASSMTGSSNQPQHF. The DNA of the CDR3 is TGTGCCAGTAGTATGACAGGGAGTAGCAATCAGCCCCAGCATTTT.

This clone was seen just once. The rearrangement joins TRBV5-4 to TRBJ1-2, with D possibly being TRBD1 (6 bases). CDR1 SGHNT and CDR2 YYREEE come from the germline V gene (reference sequence). The germline V and J ends were trimmed by 3 bases and 1 base, with 19 bases remaining between them. This CDR3 has 17 residues. The CDR3 DNA follows: TGTGCCAGCAGCTCGACGGGCGGGGGGCGAGTTAACTATGGCTACACCTTC. Amino acids: CASSSTGGGRVNYGYTF.

The chain recombines TRBV7-2 with TRBJ1-1; tentative D call: TRBD1 (5 bases). Germline V gene lookup returns CDR1 SGHTA and CDR2 FQGNSA. The CDR3 is 15 residues long. The ends were cut back, 5 bases at V and 0 bases at J, with 13 bases in the middle. The CDR3 bases are TGTGCCAGCAGCCCACAGGAGGGTGTGAACACTGAAGCTTTCTTT. Translated: CASSPQEGVNTEAFF.

The rearrangement uses TRBV12-5 and TRBJ1-1, with TRBD1 matching over 8 bases. From germline, CDR1 is LGHNT and CDR2 FRNRAP. The V and J ends lost 7 bases and 5 bases, in that order; junction bases with no gene match: 6. The CDR3 contains 13 residues. This CDR3 is CASEGTGNTEAFF. The CDR3 coding sequence is TGTGCTAGTGAAGGGACAGGAAATACTGAAGCTTTCTTT.

V is TRBV14 and J is TRBJ2-7, with D possibly matching TRBD2 (5 bases). CDR3 length: 15 residues. Trimming took 6 bases from V and 0 from J, leaving 15 bases between them. CDR1 SGHDN and CDR2 FVKESK come from the germline V gene. The CDR3 DNA follows: TGTGCCAGCAGGGCCAGCGGCCCTAGCTCCTACGAGCAGTACTTC. Protein sequence: CASRASGPSSYEQYF.

The chain combines TRBV19 with TRBJ2-7, with 12 bases aligning to TRBD2. Germline V lookup: CDR1 LNHDA, CDR2 SQIVND (reference sequence). After removal of 7 bases from V and 4 bases from J, the junction contained 8 bases not matched to a gene. The CDR3 loop spans 15 amino acids. The CDR3: CASNPSGRASYEQYF. The CDR3 region has the DNA TGTGCCAGTAATCCTAGCGGGAGGGCCTCATACGAGCAGTACTTC. Full variable domain (remainder filled in from reference TRBV19 and TRBJ2-7): DGGITQSPKYLFRKEGQNVTLSCEQNLNHDAMYWYRQDPGQGLRLIYYSQIVNDFQKGDIAEGYSVSREKKESFPLTVTSAQKNPTAFYLCASNPSGRASYEQYFGPGTRLTVT.

The V gene is TRBV27, the J gene TRBJ2-1; 9 bases are shared with TRBD2. The V gene's germline CDR1 is MNHEY and CDR2 SMNVEV (reference sequence). After removal of 5 bases from V and 2 bases from J, the junction contained 22 bases not matched to a gene. There are 21 residues in the CDR3. The DNA for the CDR3 is TGTGCCAGCAGTAAACCTCGAAGGGGGCGGGAGGGCCTCAAGACCTACAATGAGCAGTTCTTC. Protein product: CASSKPRRGREGLKTYNEQFF.

The chain uses TRBV5-8 and TRBJ1-1, with 8 bases fitting TRBD1. V trimming: 4 bases; J trimming: 3 bases; junction bases outside the gene matches: 5. CDR3 length: 14 residues. The V gene's germline CDR1 is SGHTS and CDR2 YDEGEE. The CDR3, as DNA: TGTGCCAGCAGCACAGGGACAGGCTACACTGAAGCTTTCTTT. Translating it yields CASSTGTGYTEAFF.